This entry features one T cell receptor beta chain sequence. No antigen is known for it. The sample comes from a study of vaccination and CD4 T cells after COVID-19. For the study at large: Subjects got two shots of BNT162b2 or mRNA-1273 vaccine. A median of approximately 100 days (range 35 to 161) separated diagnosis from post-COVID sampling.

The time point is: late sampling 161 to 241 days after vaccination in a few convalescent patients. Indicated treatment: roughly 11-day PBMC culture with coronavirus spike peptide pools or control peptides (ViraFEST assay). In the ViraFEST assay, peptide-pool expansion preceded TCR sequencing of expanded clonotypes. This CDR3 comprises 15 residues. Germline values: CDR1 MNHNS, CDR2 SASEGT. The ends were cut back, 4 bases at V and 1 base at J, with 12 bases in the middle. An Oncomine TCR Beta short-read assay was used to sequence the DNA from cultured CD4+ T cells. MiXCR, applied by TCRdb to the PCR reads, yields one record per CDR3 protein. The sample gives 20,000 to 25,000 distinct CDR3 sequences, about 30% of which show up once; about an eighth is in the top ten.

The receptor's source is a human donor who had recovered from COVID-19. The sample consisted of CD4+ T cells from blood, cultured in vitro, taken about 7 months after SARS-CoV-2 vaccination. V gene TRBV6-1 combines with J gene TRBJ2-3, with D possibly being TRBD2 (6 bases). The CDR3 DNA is TGTGCCAGCAGTGGAAAGCGGGTCGGCACAGATACGCAGTATTTT. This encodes CASSGKRVGTDTQYF.